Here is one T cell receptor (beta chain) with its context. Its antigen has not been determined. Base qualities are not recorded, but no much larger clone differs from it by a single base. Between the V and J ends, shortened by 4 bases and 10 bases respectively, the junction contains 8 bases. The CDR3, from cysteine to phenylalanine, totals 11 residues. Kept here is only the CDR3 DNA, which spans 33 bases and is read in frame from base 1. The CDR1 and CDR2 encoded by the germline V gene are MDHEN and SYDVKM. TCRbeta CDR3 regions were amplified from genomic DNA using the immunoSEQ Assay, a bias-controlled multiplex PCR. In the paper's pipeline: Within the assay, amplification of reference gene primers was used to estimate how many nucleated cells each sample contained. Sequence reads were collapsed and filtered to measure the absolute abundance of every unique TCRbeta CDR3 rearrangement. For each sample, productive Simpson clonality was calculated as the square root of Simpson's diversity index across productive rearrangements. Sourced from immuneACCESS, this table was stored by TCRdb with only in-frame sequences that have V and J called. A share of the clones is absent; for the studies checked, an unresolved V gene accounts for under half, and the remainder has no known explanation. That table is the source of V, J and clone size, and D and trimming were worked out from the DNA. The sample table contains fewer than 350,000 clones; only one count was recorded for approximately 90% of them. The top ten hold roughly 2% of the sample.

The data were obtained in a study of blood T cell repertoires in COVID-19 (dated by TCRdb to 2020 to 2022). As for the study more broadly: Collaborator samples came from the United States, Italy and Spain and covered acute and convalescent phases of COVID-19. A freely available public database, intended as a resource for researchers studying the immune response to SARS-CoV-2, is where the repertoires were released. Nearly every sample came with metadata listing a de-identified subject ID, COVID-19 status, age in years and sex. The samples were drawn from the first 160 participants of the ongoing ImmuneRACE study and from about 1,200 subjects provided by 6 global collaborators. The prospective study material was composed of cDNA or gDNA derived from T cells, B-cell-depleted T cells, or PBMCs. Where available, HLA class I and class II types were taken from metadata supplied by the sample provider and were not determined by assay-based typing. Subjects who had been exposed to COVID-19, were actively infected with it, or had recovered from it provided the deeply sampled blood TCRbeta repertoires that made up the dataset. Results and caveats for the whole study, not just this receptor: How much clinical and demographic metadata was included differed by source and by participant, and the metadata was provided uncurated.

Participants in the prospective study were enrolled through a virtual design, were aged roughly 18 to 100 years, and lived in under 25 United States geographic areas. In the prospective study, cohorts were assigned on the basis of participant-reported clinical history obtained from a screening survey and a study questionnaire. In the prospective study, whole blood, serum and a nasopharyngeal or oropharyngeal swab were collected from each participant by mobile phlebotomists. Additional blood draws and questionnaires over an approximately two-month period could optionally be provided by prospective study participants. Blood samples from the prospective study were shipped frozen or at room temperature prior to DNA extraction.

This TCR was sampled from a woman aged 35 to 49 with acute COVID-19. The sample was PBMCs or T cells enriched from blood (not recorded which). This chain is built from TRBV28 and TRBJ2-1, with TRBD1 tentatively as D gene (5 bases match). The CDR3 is CASSWAGEQFF. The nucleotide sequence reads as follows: TGTGCCAGCAGTTGGGCAGGGGAGCAGTTCTTC. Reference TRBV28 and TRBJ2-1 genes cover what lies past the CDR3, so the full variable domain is DVKVTQSSRYLVKRTGEKVFLECVQDMDHENMFWYRQDPGLGLRLIYFSYDVKMKEKGDIPEGYSVSREKKERFSLILESASTNQTSMYLCASSWAGEQFFGPGTRLTVL.